What follows are 21 T cell receptor beta chains derived from one specimen sequenced in a study of control samples from healthy donors and cancer patients. The method was immunoSEQ multiplex PCR; TCRdb's version includes in-frame clones alone and lacks a portion of them. The repertoire has 250,000 to 300,000 clones, over 75% of them found once; the top ten carry about an eighth. Sequenced: PBMCs. The receptors derive from a woman between 55 and 75 years old with lung cancer.

The chain is built from TRBV30 and TRBJ2-1; 11 bases agree with TRBD1. J lost 3 bases, V lost 5 bases, and 0 bases had no gene match. The CDR3 runs to 13 residues. Germline V gene sequence: CDR1 GTSNPN, CDR2 SVGIG (reference sequence). The CDR3 region has the DNA TGTGCCTGGGGGACAGGGGGCTACAATGAGCAGTTCTTC. Amino acid sequence: CAWGTGGYNEQFF.

This clone was counted a few times. The sample contains more than one DNA sequence encoding this CDR3. V and J are TRBV5-1 and TRBJ2-3; D unclear. From germline, CDR1 is SGHRS and CDR2 YFSETQ. V was pared by 0 bases and J by 0 bases, with 2 bases between. The CDR3 runs to 13 residues. DNA of the CDR3: TGCGCCAGCAGCTTGGGTAGCACAGATACGCAGTATTTT. Encoded protein: CASSLGSTDTQYF.

The genes are TRBV6-6 and TRBJ2-7; a possible D gene is TRBD1 (6 bases). Germline-derived CDR1 and CDR2 are MNHNY and SVGAGI (reference sequence). The CDR3 is 14 residues long. V shed 6 bases and J shed 4 bases, with 16 bases lying between them. The CDR3, as DNA: TGTGCCAGCAGACCGACAGGCGGACCATACGAGCAGTACTTC. It is translated as CASRPTGGPYEQYF.

This rearrangement joins TRBV27 to TRBJ1-5; D gene unclear. V was clipped by 7 bases and J by 0 bases, with 31 bases between them. CDR1 and CDR2 from the germline V gene are MNHEY and SMNVEV (reference sequence). The CDR3 has 21 amino acids. The CDR3 nucleotides are TGTGCCAGCAAACGCTTCTATCGGGCCAGCGACCCTGATAATAGCAATCAGCCCCAGCATTTT. It is translated as CASKRFYRASDPDNSNQPQHF.

In its sample, this clone was seen once. The chain carries TRBV7-2 and TRBJ2-7, with unresolved D. This CDR3 comprises 11 residues. CDR1 and CDR2 (germline): SGHTA, FQGNSA. Trimming removed 7 bases from V and 6 bases from J, with 10 bases in between. The CDR3 DNA is TGTGCCAGCACTTTCGGGCCCGAGCAGTACTTC. It codes for CASTFGPEQYF.

The chain employs TRBV5-1 and TRBJ2-5, with 10 bases that match TRBD2. The J segment lost 5 bases and the V segment lost 4 bases, leaving 5 bases of the junction unmatched. The CDR3 totals 14 residues. Germline lookup yields CDR1 SGHRS and CDR2 YFSETQ. The CDR3 is CASSAGLAPETQYF. Here the CDR3 DNA reads TGCGCCAGCAGCGCGGGACTAGCGCCGGAGACCCAGTACTTC.

DNA of the CDR3: TGTGCCAGCAGCCAAGATAAGGGAGAGACCCAGTACTTC. It yields the protein CASSQDKGETQYF. This sequence joins TRBV4-2 and TRBJ2-5; D not resolved. The germline CDR1 and CDR2 sequences are LGHNA and YNFKEQ. With 0 bases removed from V and 4 bases from J, the gap between germline ends came to 6 bases. There are 13 residues in the CDR3.

This rearrangement joins TRBV2 to TRBJ2-7, with 14 bases matching TRBD2. Germline assignment: CDR1 SNHLY and CDR2 FYNNEI. V lost 9 bases and J lost 11; bases outside the gene matches: 9. This CDR3 has 13 amino acids. Written as DNA, the CDR3 is TGTGCCAGTACCTCCGGGACTAGCGGGAGAAAGTACTTC. The encoded protein is CASTSGTSGRKYF.

The rearrangement joins TRBV18 to TRBJ2-3, with D tentatively TRBD2 (6 bases). CDR3 length equals 15 residues. With 2 bases removed from V and 0 bases from J, the gap between germline ends came to 9 bases. CDR1 and CDR2 from the germline V gene are KGHSH and LQKENI. DNA for the CDR3: TGTGCCAGCTCACCAAGGAGCGGGAGCACAGATACGCAGTATTTT. Protein sequence: CASSPRSGSTDTQYF.

The chain couples TRBV6-5 to TRBJ1-5; no clear D. The CDR3 has 15 amino acids. The germline V and J ends were trimmed by 2 bases and 0 bases, with 8 bases remaining between them. Germline V gene sequence: CDR1 MNHEY, CDR2 SVGAGI. The CDR3 here is CASSYGPYSNQPQHF. The CDR3 nucleotides are TGTGCCAGCAGTTACGGACCCTATAGCAATCAGCCCCAGCATTTT.

V gene TRBV2 combines with J gene TRBJ1-2; 7 bases are a match to TRBD1. The CDR3 loop spans 13 amino acids. The germline CDR1 and CDR2 sequences are SNHLY and FYNNEI. J lost 7 bases, V lost 8 bases, and 10 bases had no gene match. The CDR3 loop is CASGPDRAFGYTF. The CDR3 coding sequence is TGTGCCAGCGGTCCCGACAGGGCTTTTGGCTACACCTTC.

The chain combines TRBV2 with TRBJ2-2; TRBD2 matches 13 bases. With 7 bases clipped from V and 6 bases from J, the junction kept 2 bases outside the gene matches. Germline V gives CDR1 SNHLY, CDR2 FYNNEI. This CDR3 spans 14 amino acids. CDR3 sequence reads: CASKTSGRAGELFF. CDR3 nucleotide sequence: TGTGCCAGCAAAACTAGCGGGAGGGCCGGGGAGCTGTTTTTT.

The chain is built from TRBV5-1 and TRBJ2-3; 9 positions match TRBD2. V was clipped by 1 base and J by 0 bases; unmatched bases: 6. From germline, CDR1 is SGHRS and CDR2 YFSETQ. The CDR3 contains 17 residues. The CDR3 DNA sequence: TGCGCCAGCAGCTTGATGGCCCTAGCGGGGAGCACAGATACGCAGTATTTT. This encodes CASSLMALAGSTDTQYF.

J is TRBJ2-2 and V is TRBV2; 7 nucleotides line up with TRBD2. The CDR3 is made up of 13 amino acids. Germline values: CDR1 SNHLY, CDR2 FYNNEI. The junction had 5 bases not matched to a gene; V was cut back by 7 bases and J by 6 bases. CDR3 residues: CASKAGRAGELFF. The CDR3 nucleotides read TGTGCCAGCAAGGCAGGGAGGGCCGGGGAGCTGTTTTTT. The whole variable domain, remainder taken from reference TRBV2 and TRBJ2-2, is EPEVTQTPSHQVTQMGQEVILRCVPISNHLYFYWYRQILGQKVEFLVSFYNNEISEKSEIFDDQFSVERPDGSNFTLKIRSTKLEDSAMYFCASKAGRAGELFFGEGSRLTVL.

With regard to this clone: One junction end disagrees with the germline gene, perhaps due to a read error. The J gene is TRBJ1-2, the V gene TRBV5-6; D perhaps matches TRBD1 (6 bases). CDR1 is SGHDT and CDR2 is YYEEEE in the germline V gene. The CDR3 totals 15 residues. The CDR3 nucleotides are TGTGCCAGCCGCTTGGGGGCCCTCTGGGACTATGGCTACACCTTC. Translated: CASRLGALWDYGYTF.

The chain has TRBV3-1 (or the pseudogene TRBV3-2) and TRBJ2-2; no firm D call. Germline values: CDR1 LGHDT, CDR2 YNNKEL (reference sequence). The length of the CDR3 is 14 residues. V lost 3 bases to trimming and J lost 0 bases, with 5 bases between them. The CDR3 bases are TGTGCCAGCAGCCAGTTGTCGAACACCGGGGAGCTGTTTTTT. It encodes CASSQLSNTGELFF.

This chain links TRBV5-1 with TRBJ1-1; D remains unclear. Germline-derived CDR1 and CDR2 are SGHRS and YFSETQ. The CDR3 covers 12 residues. The germline V and J ends were trimmed by 2 bases and 7 bases, with 9 bases remaining between them. The CDR3 sequence: CASSFGTDEAFF. The CDR3 nucleotides read TGCGCCAGCAGCTTTGGTACAGATGAAGCTTTCTTT.

This clone has only one observation. CDR3 bases: TGTGCCAGCAGTCGAGCGGGCCGTACAGCTAACTATGGCTACACCTTC. This sequence encodes CASSRAGRTANYGYTF. The rearrangement links TRBV2 to TRBJ1-2; D unresolved. The CDR3 is 16 amino acids. Trimming took 5 bases from V and 0 from J, leaving 16 bases between them. Germline V gene lookup returns CDR1 SNHLY and CDR2 FYNNEI.

The chain employs TRBV7-2 and TRBJ2-7; D is undetermined. Per germline, CDR1 SGHTA and CDR2 FQGNSA. V lost 2 bases, J lost 2 bases, and 19 bases lay in between. The CDR3 runs to 17 residues. The DNA for the CDR3 is TGTGCCAGCAGCTTAAGCCCCACCTGGGATCGAACCTACGAGCAGTACTTC. Encoded protein: CASSLSPTWDRTYEQYF.

Here the CDR3 reads CASSLDTSVGEKLFF. CDR3 sequence (DNA): TGTGCCAGCAGTTTAGACACCTCGGTGGGTGAAAAACTGTTTTTT. The chain couples TRBV28 to TRBJ1-4, with D uncertain. The CDR3 consists of 15 residues. Germline V gene data show CDR1 as MDHEN and CDR2 as SYDVKM. Trimming took 2 bases from V and 7 from J, leaving 14 bases between them.

In this sample, this clone turned up once. V gene TRBV19 combines with J gene TRBJ2-5; D not resolved. The CDR3 sequence is 11 residues long. Trimming stripped 1 base from V and 6 bases from J, with 3 bases between. Germline CDR1 LNHDA, CDR2 SQIVND (reference sequence). CDR3 protein: CASSIGQTQYF. DNA for the CDR3: TGTGCCAGTAGTATAGGGCAGACCCAGTACTTC.